Sequencing of this T cell receptor beta chain was carried out in a study of blood T cell repertoires in COVID-19. Study-level information: The United States, Italy and Spain supplied acute and convalescent COVID-19 samples. In each case, the material was cDNA or gDNA derived from T cells, B-cell-depleted T cells, or PBMCs.

In the original processing: From reference gene primer amplification, estimates of nucleated cell counts were derived. Data came from immunoSEQ multiplex PCR; TCRdb stores just in-frame clones and leaves some out. That table is the source of V, J and clone size, and D and trimming were worked out from the DNA. Of some 250,000 clones listed, about 84% are singletons. The CDR3 loop spans 11 amino acids. The V end was cut by 4 bases, the J end by 10 bases, with 7 bases between. This clone was observed once. The clonotype originates from a man at least 80 years old with acute or convalescent COVID-19. The chain carries TRBV12-3 or TRBV12-4 and TRBJ1-4; no clear D. The material sequenced was peripheral blood. The CDR3 protein is CASSSLGKLFF. In DNA form, the CDR3 reads TGTGCCAGCAGTTCCCTCGGAAAACTGTTTTTT.